These 8 T cell receptor beta chains came from one sample sequenced in a study of T cells in Graves' hyperthyroidism and ophthalmopathy. There were TCR beta CDR3 regions amplified from RNA transcripts. Researchers ran a first-round RT-PCR on the TCR CDR3 using the HTBI primer set. TCRdb used MiXCR to reprocess the multiplex PCR reads, holding one entry per CDR3 protein. The sample has hundreds of thousands of distinct CDR3 sequences; roughly 21% are singletons. Sequencing input: blood. The receptors come from a man aged 40-55 years with Graves' ophthalmopathy.

The V and J genes are TRBV2 and TRBJ2-1; 7 nucleotides align to TRBD1. The CDR3 is made up of 12 amino acids. Germline V gives CDR1 SNHLY, CDR2 FYNNEI. Trimming at V came to 5 bases and at J to 9 bases, leaving 4 bases not matched to a gene. CDR3 in DNA: TGTGCCAGCAGTCCACAGGGGCCTGAGCAGTTCTTC. As protein: CASSPQGPEQFF.

This clonotype was seen ten or more times. This chain connects TRBV28 to TRBJ2-7; 7 bases match TRBD2. The J segment lost 1 base and the V segment lost 3 bases, leaving 9 bases of the junction unmatched. Germline loops: CDR1 MDHEN, CDR2 SYDVKM. This CDR3 has 16 amino acids. CDR3 nucleotide sequence: TGTGCCAGCAGTTTCCACCTAGCGGTACTTTCCTACGAGCAGTACTTC. Amino acid sequence: CASSFHLAVLSYEQYF.

This rearrangement joins TRBV27 to TRBJ1-5; D is unclear. V lost 1 base to trimming and J lost 3 bases, with 10 bases between them. The CDR3 contains 15 residues. From germline, CDR1 is MNHEY and CDR2 SMNVEV (reference sequence). CDR3 DNA sequence: TGTGCCAGCAGTTTATTCGGCGGAAACAATCAGCCCCAGCATTTT. This sequence encodes CASSLFGGNNQPQHF.

The chain recombines TRBV10-3 with TRBJ2-1; 11 bases are a match to TRBD2. The CDR3 totals 15 residues. In germline, CDR1 is ENHRY, CDR2 SYGVKD. The trim removed 8 bases at V and 3 bases at J, leaving 6 bases unmatched. The CDR3 region has the DNA TGTGCCATCCCTAAGACTAGCGGGGACTACAATGAGCAGTTCTTC. It is translated as CAIPKTSGDYNEQFF.

The chain joins TRBV5-6 to TRBJ2-3; 8 bases align to TRBD2. V trimming: 2 bases; J trimming: 1 base; junction bases outside the gene matches: 3. The CDR3 has 15 amino acids. CDR1 and CDR2 from the germline V gene are SGHDT and YYEEEE. The CDR3 here is CASSFLTSGTDTQYF. The CDR3 nucleotides read TGTGCCAGCAGCTTCTTGACTAGCGGCACAGATACGCAGTATTTT.

CDR3 sequence (DNA): TGCAGCGGGAAGGGGGGGCGCGATGGCTACACCTTC. This codes for CSGKGGRDGYTF. The rearrangement links TRBV29-1 to TRBJ1-2, with D maybe TRBD1 (6 bases). V shed 7 bases and J shed 6 bases, with 15 bases lying between them. Germline assignment: CDR1 SQVTM and CDR2 ANQGSEA. The CDR3 contains 12 residues.

The CDR3 loop is CAWSELAGYNEQFF. CDR3 DNA: TGTGCCTGGAGTGAGCTAGCGGGGTACAATGAGCAGTTCTTC. This chain uses TRBV30 with TRBJ2-1, with 9 bases that match TRBD2. Trimming cost V 1 base and J 4 bases; bases outside gene matches: 2. This CDR3 comprises 14 residues. In germline, CDR1 is GTSNPN, CDR2 SVGIG (reference sequence).

This clonotype was counted at least ten times. The chain links TRBV18 to TRBJ1-5; maybe TRBD1 (6 bases). The CDR3 is 14 amino acids. The V end was cut by 5 bases, the J end by 4 bases, with 12 bases between. Germline V gene data show CDR1 as KGHSH and CDR2 as LQKENI. CDR3 protein: CASSFGGKNQPQHF. In nucleotides, the CDR3 is TGTGCCAGCTCATTCGGGGGCAAGAATCAGCCCCAGCATTTT. Filled out from reference TRBV18 and TRBJ1-5, the complete variable domain reads NAGVMQNPRHLVRRRGQEARLRCSPMKGHSHVYWYRQLPEEGLKFMVYLQKENIIDESGMPKERFSAEFPKEGPSILRIQQVVRGDSAAYFCASSFGGKNQPQHFGDGTRLSIL.